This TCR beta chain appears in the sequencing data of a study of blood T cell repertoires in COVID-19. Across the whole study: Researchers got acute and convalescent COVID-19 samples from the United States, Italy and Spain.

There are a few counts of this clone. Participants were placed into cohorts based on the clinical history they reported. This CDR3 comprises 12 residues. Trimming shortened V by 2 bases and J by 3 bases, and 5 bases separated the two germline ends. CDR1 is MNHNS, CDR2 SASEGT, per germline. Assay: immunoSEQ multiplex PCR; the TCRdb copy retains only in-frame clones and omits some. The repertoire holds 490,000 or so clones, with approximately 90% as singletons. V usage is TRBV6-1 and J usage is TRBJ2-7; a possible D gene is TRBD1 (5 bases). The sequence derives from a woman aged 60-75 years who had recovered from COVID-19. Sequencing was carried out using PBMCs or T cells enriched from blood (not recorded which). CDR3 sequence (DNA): TGTGCCAGCAGTGAAAGGGGCTACGAGCAGTACTTC. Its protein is CASSERGYEQYF.